This TCR beta chain was sequenced in a study of CD8+CD57+ T cells in acquired aplastic anemia. Flow cytometry had shown expanded CD8+CD57+ cells in the patients chosen for sequencing. Genomic DNA, the template, was used for profiling of the TCR beta VDJ and CDR3. MiXCR was run by TCRdb on the reads, yielding one entry per CDR3 protein. The sample holds hundreds of thousands of distinct CDR3 sequences, around 30% seen once. V shed 6 bases, J shed 5 bases, and the junction held 8 bases outside the gene matches. From germline, CDR1 is MNHNS and CDR2 SASEGT. This CDR3 comprises 15 residues. This chain connects TRBV6-1 to TRBJ2-2, with 8 bases that match TRBD1. The source of this sequence is a human donor with aplastic anemia. The sequenced sample consisted of sorted CD4+, CD8+, or CD8+CD57+ T cells (not recorded which) from PBMCs. CDR3 bases: TGTGCCAGCAGACCAGACAGGGGAACTACCGGGGAGCTGTTTTTT. This encodes CASRPDRGTTGELFF.